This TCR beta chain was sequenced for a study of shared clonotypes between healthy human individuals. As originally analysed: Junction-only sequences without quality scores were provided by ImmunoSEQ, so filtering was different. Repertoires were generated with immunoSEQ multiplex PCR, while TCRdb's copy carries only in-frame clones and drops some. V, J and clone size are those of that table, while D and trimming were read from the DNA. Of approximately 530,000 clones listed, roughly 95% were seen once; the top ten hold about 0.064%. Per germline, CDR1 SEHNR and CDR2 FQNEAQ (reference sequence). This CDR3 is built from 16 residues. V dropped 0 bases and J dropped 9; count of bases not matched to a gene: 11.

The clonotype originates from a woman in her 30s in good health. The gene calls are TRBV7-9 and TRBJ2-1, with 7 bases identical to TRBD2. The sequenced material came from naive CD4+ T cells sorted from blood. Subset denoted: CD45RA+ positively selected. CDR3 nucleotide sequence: TGTGCCAGCAGCTTAGCTGACGGCGGGAGTAGTTTTGAGCAGTTCTTC. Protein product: CASSLADGGSSFEQFF.